These 22 T cell receptor beta chains came from one sample sequenced in a study of human T cells and chemical hapten exposure. Time point in this sample: patch test 2, 6 weeks after DPC sensitization. Stated treatment: therapeutic diphenylcyclopropenone sensitization with weekly scalp DPC. TCRdb re-called the RACE reads with MiXCR, one entry per CDR3 protein. The sample holds 110,000 to 150,000 distinct CDR3 sequences, around 11% seen once. Material: whole blood, obtained in connection with sensitization to the hapten diphenylcyclopropenone (DPC). The receptors shown here come from a woman between 45 and 60 years old with alopecia areata. Some clones in this sample may be carry-over from other donors' samples.

The rearrangement joins TRBV7-2 to TRBJ1-5; 8 bases align to TRBD1. Trimming cost V 3 bases and J 7 bases; bases outside gene matches: 5. The CDR3 sequence is 14 residues long. Germline values: CDR1 SGHTA, CDR2 FQGNSA. In nucleotides, the CDR3 is TGTGCCAGCAGCTTCGACAGGGGTCAGCAGCCCCAGCATTTT. Residues: CASSFDRGQQPQHF.

This clonotype was observed a few times. The gene calls are TRBV28 and TRBJ2-7; D call uncertain. The length of the CDR3 is 16 residues. Germline lookup yields CDR1 MDHEN and CDR2 SYDVKM. V lost 5 bases and J 0 bases, leaving 17 bases between the germline ends. This CDR3 reads CASSPFEGRSSYEQYF. Here the CDR3 DNA reads TGTGCCAGCAGTCCCTTCGAAGGCCGGAGCTCCTACGAGCAGTACTTC.

This clonotype was recorded many times. This chain connects TRBV7-3 to TRBJ2-2; 7 positions match TRBD2. The germline V gene has CDR1 SGHTA and CDR2 FQGTGA. This CDR3 comprises 15 residues. The J segment lost 8 bases and the V segment lost 5 bases, leaving 11 bases of the junction unmatched. The CDR3 coding sequence is TGTGCCAGCAGCCTTCTTGCGGGAGCTCGAGGGGAGCTGTTTTTT. It yields the protein CASSLLAGARGELFF.

The rearrangement uses TRBV7-8 and TRBJ2-2; a weak D match, TRBD2 (6 bases). V lost 6 bases and J 0 bases, leaving 11 bases between the germline ends. The CDR3 has 15 residues. In germline, CDR1 is SGHVS, CDR2 FQNEAQ. CDR3 in DNA: TGTGCCAGCAGTTTTCGCGGGACGAACACCGGGGAGCTGTTTTTT. The encoded protein is CASSFRGTNTGELFF.

At least ten counts were recorded for this clonotype. The chain joins TRBV18 to TRBJ1-6, with TRBD1 identical over 8 bases. J was trimmed by 11 bases and V by 2 bases; bases with no gene match: 8. Per germline, CDR1 KGHSH and CDR2 LQKENI. The CDR3 consists of 15 residues. The CDR3 DNA follows: TGTGCCAGCTCACCATTCCAGGGGGCTGAGGCACCCCTCCACTTT. It codes for CASSPFQGAEAPLHF. Supplemented by reference TRBV18 and TRBJ1-6, the full variable domain reads NAGVMQNPRHLVRRRGQEARLRCSPMKGHSHVYWYRQLPEEGLKFMVYLQKENIIDESGMPKERFSAEFPKEGPSILRIQQVVRGDSAAYFCASSPFQGAEAPLHFGNGTRLTVT.

The rearrangement links TRBV7-3 to TRBJ1-6, with D possibly being TRBD1 (5 bases). V was cut by 5 bases and J by 2 bases, with 10 bases left in between. Germline V gene lookup returns CDR1 SGHTA and CDR2 FQGTGA. CDR3 size: 15 residues. The CDR3 here is CASSDGTAYNSPLHF. DNA for the CDR3: TGTGCCAGCAGCGACGGGACGGCCTATAATTCACCCCTCCACTTT.

This clonotype was seen ten or more times. The V and J genes are TRBV6-2 or TRBV6-3 and TRBJ2-7, with a weak D call TRBD2 (6 bases). The V end lost 0 bases, the J end lost 6 bases, and 12 bases lay between the germline ends. CDR3 length: 14 amino acids. Looked up from germline, CDR1 is MNHEY and CDR2 is SVGEGT. The CDR3 is CASSYSRLVSEQYF. The DNA for the CDR3 is TGTGCCAGCAGTTACTCCCGACTAGTAAGCGAGCAGTACTTC.

This clonotype was picked up many times. V usage is TRBV11-2 and J usage is TRBJ2-3; the D is unclear. The germline V gene has CDR1 SGHAT and CDR2 FQNNGV. CDR3 length: 14 residues. V gave up 1 base and J gave up 6 bases, with 11 bases separating them. CDR3: CASSLGILRDTQYF. The CDR3 DNA reads TGTGCCAGCAGCTTAGGCATACTACGGGATACGCAGTATTTT.

Many counts were recorded for this clonotype. The V and J genes are TRBV27 and TRBJ1-5; the D is unclear. V shed 2 bases and J shed 2 bases, with 7 bases lying between them. Germline CDR1 MNHEY, CDR2 SMNVEV (reference sequence). The CDR3 is 14 residues long. In nucleotides, the CDR3 is TGTGCCAGCAGTTTAGAGCAGGGCAATCAGCCCCAGCATTTT. Protein: CASSLEQGNQPQHF.

V usage is TRBV10-2 and J usage is TRBJ2-1, with D possibly being TRBD2 (5 bases). V gave up 7 bases and J gave up 3 bases, with 19 bases separating them. The CDR3 has 16 amino acids. Germline CDR1 WSHSY, CDR2 SAAADI. CDR3 sequence (DNA): TGCGCCAGCAATCAGGACTCCTTGCGGTACTACAATGAGCAGTTCTTC. This encodes CASNQDSLRYYNEQFF.

This clonotype was recorded a few times. The chain employs TRBV12-3 or TRBV12-4 and TRBJ1-1; D perhaps matches TRBD1 (5 bases). This CDR3 is built from 13 residues. Between the trimmed V and J ends, which lost 3 bases and 5 bases, there was a span of 10 bases. CDR3: CASSFGARTEAFF. CDR3 DNA sequence: TGTGCCAGCAGTTTTGGGGCAAGGACTGAAGCTTTCTTT.

This sequence joins TRBV12-3 or TRBV12-4 and TRBJ2-7; D is possibly TRBD1 (6 bases). The ends were cut back, 6 bases at V and 1 base at J, with 16 bases in the middle. The CDR3 contains 15 residues. For the CDR3, the DNA is TGTGCCAGCAGCCGATCCGGGACAATATCCTACGAGCAGTACTTC. Its protein is CASSRSGTISYEQYF.

A few counts support this clonotype. This chain joins TRBV27 and TRBJ1-1; 7 positions match TRBD1. The CDR3 loop spans 14 amino acids. Germline lookup yields CDR1 MNHEY and CDR2 SMNVEV (reference sequence). The V gene end was trimmed by 3 bases and the J gene end by 6 bases; junction bases not matched to a gene: 7. The CDR3 DNA reads TGTGCCAGCAGTTTCAGGGGGGTAGAGCCTGAAGCTTTCTTT. Protein: CASSFRGVEPEAFF.

J is TRBJ2-2 and V is TRBV10-3; tentative D call: TRBD2 (5 bases). V gave up 5 bases and J gave up 3 bases, with 13 bases separating them. The germline V gene encodes CDR1 ENHRY and CDR2 SYGVKD. The CDR3 runs 15 residues. CDR3 loop: CAISNGRTYTGELFF. The CDR3 DNA reads TGTGCCATCAGTAACGGACGGACTTACACCGGGGAGCTGTTTTTT.

V gene TRBV18 combines with J gene TRBJ2-3; TRBD1 might be the D (5 bases). The CDR3 length is 15 residues. Deletions cut 3 bases from V and 1 base from J, with 11 bases between. Germline V lookup: CDR1 KGHSH, CDR2 LQKENI. The CDR3 nucleotides are TGTGCCAGCTCACCGGGAACAGGCGGCACAGATACGCAGTATTTT. Protein: CASSPGTGGTDTQYF.

J is TRBJ2-7 and V is TRBV5-4; D uncertain. The germline V and J ends were trimmed by 4 bases and 2 bases, with 22 bases remaining between them. The CDR3 covers 17 residues. CDR1 is SGHNT, CDR2 YYREEE, per germline (reference sequence). The CDR3 sequence: CASSPPGSARKPYEQYF. CDR3 bases: TGTGCCAGCAGCCCTCCGGGCTCGGCTAGGAAACCCTACGAGCAGTACTTC.

This clonotype was seen at least ten times. This chain links TRBV5-4 with TRBJ2-1; TRBD2 agrees at 7 bases. V lost 5 bases and J lost 8; bases outside the gene matches: 7. Per the germline V gene, CDR1 is SGHNT and CDR2 is YYREEE (reference sequence). The length of the CDR3 is 13 residues. The CDR3 region is CASSPGRTDEQFF. The CDR3 bases are TGTGCCAGCAGTCCCGGGAGGACCGATGAGCAGTTCTTC.

This clonotype was found many times. The chain carries TRBV5-4 and TRBJ2-3; 13 positions agree with TRBD2. The CDR3 is 17 amino acids. Germline-derived CDR1 and CDR2 are SGHNT and YYREEE (reference sequence). V shed 0 bases, J shed 9 bases, and the junction held 10 bases outside the gene matches. The CDR3 DNA reads as TGTGCCAGCAGCTTGGCCCTACTAGCGGGAGGGCCTGGCACGCAGTATTTT. It is translated as CASSLALLAGGPGTQYF. Complete variable domain (other parts from reference TRBV5-4 and TRBJ2-3): ETGVTQSPTHLIKTRGQQVTLRCSSQSGHNTVSWYQQALGQGPQFIFQYYREEENGRGNFPPRFSGLQFPNYSSELNVNALELDDSALYLCASSLALLAGGPGTQYFGPGTRLTVL.

This rearrangement joins TRBV19 to TRBJ2-3; no clear D gene. Trimming removed 5 bases at V and 0 bases at J, with 9 bases between. This CDR3 region has 14 residues. Germline lookup yields CDR1 LNHDA and CDR2 SQIVND (reference sequence). CDR3 nucleotides: TGTGCCAGTAGTCGAGTCGGGAGCACAGATACGCAGTATTTT. The encoded protein is CASSRVGSTDTQYF.

This clonotype was seen many times. The genes are TRBV7-2 and TRBJ1-5; D is ambiguous. The V and J ends lost 1 base and 0 bases respectively, with 10 bases between them. CDR3 length equals 16 residues. The V gene's germline CDR1 is SGHTA and CDR2 FQGNSA. The CDR3 bases are TGTGCCAGCAGCTTAGGTGCAGGCCATAGCAATCAGCCCCAGCATTTT. This translates into CASSLGAGHSNQPQHF.

This clonotype was observed a few times. This rearrangement joins TRBV20-1 to TRBJ2-1, with 7 positions matching TRBD2. This CDR3 has 16 amino acids. J lost 2 bases, V lost 1 base, and 8 bases had no gene match. From germline, CDR1 is DFQATT and CDR2 SNEGSKA (reference sequence). In DNA form, the CDR3 reads TGCAGTGCTAGAGTAGCTGGAGGGAGGGCCTACAATGAGCAGTTCTTC. Its translation is CSARVAGGRAYNEQFF.

Only a few counts were recorded for this clonotype. This chain links TRBV15 with TRBJ2-3; unclear D gene. In germline, CDR1 is LNHNV, CDR2 YYDKDF (reference sequence). The CDR3 has 13 amino acids. Trimming removed 0 bases at V and 6 bases at J, with 7 bases between. The CDR3, as DNA: TGTGCCACCAGCAGAGACCCTGACGATACGCAGTATTTT. Translation: CATSRDPDDTQYF.